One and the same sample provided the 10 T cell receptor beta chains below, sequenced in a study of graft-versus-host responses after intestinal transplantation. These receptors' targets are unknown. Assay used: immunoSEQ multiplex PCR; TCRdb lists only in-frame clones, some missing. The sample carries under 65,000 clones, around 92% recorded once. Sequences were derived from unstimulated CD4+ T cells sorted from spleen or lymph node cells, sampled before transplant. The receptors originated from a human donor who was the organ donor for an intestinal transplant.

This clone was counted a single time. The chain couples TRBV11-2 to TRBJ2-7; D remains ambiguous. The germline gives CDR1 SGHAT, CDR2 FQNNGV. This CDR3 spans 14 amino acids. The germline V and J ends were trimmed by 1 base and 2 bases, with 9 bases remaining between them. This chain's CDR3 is CASSLVARPYEQYF. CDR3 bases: TGTGCCAGCAGCTTAGTGGCGAGACCCTACGAGCAGTACTTC.

The CDR3 DNA sequence: TGTGCCAGCAGGGGAGGACGCACAGATACGCAGTATTTT. Its translation: CASRGGRTDTQYF. The genes are TRBV6-1 and TRBJ2-3, with a weak D call TRBD2 (6 bases). Between the trimmed V and J ends, which lost 6 bases and 1 base, there was a span of 8 bases. Germline values: CDR1 MNHNS, CDR2 SASEGT. This CDR3 spans 13 amino acids.

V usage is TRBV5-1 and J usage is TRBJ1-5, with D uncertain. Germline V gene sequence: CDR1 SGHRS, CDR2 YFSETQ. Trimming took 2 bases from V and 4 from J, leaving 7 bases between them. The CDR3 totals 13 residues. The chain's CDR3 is CASSLSGNQPQHF. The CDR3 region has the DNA TGCGCCAGCAGCTTATCCGGGAATCAGCCCCAGCATTTT.

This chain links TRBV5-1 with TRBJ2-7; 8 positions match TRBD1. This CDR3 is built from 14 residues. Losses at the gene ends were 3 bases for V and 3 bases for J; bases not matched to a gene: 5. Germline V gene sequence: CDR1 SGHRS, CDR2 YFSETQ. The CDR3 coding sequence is TGCGCCAGCAGCTCAAACAGGGGGAACTACGAGCAGTACTTC. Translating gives CASSSNRGNYEQYF.

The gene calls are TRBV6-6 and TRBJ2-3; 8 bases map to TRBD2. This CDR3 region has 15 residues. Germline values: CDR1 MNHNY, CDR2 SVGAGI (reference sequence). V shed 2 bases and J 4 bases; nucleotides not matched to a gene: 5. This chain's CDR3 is CASSYISGGADTQYF. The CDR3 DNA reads TGTGCCAGCAGTTACATTTCGGGGGGGGCAGATACGCAGTATTTT.

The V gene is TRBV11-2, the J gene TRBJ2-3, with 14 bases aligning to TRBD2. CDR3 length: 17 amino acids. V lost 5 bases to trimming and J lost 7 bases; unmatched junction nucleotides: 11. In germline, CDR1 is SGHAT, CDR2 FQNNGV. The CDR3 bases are TGTGCCAGCAGCGAAAATCCCCGACTAGCGGGGGGGCATACGCAGTATTTT. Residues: CASSENPRLAGGHTQYF.

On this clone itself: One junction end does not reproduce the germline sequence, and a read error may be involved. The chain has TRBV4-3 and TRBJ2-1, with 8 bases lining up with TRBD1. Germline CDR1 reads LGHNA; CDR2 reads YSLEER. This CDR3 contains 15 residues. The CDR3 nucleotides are TGCGCCAGCAGCCTAGGACAGGGAAGGGACAATGAGCAGCTCTTC. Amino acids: CASSLGQGRDNEQLF.

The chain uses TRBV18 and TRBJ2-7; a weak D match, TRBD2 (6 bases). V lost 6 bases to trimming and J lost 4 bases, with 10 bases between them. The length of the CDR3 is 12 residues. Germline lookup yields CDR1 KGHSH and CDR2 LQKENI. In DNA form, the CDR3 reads TGTGCCAGCTCTCCTAGCGAATACGAGCAGTACTTC. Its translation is CASSPSEYEQYF.

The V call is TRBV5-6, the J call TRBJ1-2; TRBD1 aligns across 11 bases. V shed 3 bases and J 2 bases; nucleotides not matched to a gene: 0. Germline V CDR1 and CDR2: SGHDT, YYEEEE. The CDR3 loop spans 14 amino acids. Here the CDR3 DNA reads TGTGCCAGCAGCTGGGACAGGGGGAACTATGGCTACACCTTC. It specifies CASSWDRGNYGYTF.

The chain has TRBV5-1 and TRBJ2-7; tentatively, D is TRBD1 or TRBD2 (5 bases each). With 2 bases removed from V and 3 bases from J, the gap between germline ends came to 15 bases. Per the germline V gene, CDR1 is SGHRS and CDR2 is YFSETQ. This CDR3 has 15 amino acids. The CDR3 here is CASSFGPGPSYEQYF. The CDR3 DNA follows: TGCGCCAGCAGCTTTGGGCCGGGGCCAAGCTACGAGCAGTACTTC.